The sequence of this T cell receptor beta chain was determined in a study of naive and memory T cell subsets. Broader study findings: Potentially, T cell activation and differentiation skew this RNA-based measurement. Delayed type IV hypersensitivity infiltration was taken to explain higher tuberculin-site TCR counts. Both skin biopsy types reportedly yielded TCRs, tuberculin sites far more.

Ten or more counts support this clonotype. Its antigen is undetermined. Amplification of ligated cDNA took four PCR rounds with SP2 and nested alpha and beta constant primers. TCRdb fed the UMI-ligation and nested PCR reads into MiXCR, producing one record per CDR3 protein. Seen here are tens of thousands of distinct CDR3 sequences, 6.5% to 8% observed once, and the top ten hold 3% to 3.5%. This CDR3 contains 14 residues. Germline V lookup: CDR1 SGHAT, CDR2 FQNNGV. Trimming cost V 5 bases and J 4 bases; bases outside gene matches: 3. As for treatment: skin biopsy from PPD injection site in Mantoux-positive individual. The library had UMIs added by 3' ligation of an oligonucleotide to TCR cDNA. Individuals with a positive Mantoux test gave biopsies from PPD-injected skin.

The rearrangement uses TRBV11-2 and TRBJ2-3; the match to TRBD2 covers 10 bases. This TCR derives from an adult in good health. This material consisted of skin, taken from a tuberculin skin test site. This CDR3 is CASSVAGGPDTQYF. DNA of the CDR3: TGTGCCAGCAGCGTAGCGGGGGGCCCAGATACGCAGTATTTT. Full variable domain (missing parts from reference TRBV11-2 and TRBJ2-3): EAGVAQSPRYKIIEKRQSVAFWCNPISGHATLYWYQQILGQGPKLLIQFQNNGVVDDSQLPKDRFSAERLKGVDSTLKIQPAKLEDSAVYLCASSVAGGPDTQYFGPGTRLTVL.